Following are 27 T cell receptor beta chains from one sample sequenced in a study of blood T cell repertoires in COVID-19. TCRdb keeps only in-frame clones here, not all; method: immunoSEQ multiplex PCR. The sample carries roughly 310,000 clones, over 75% recorded once. The specimen was peripheral blood. The receptors derive from a woman between 50 and 59 years old with active or convalescent COVID-19.

The V call is TRBV7-2, the J call TRBJ2-7; D call uncertain. The CDR3 runs 13 residues. CDR1 and CDR2 from the germline V gene are SGHTA and FQGNSA. Trimming stripped 2 bases from V and 3 bases from J, with 8 bases between. CDR3 nucleotide sequence: TGTGCCAGCAGCTTACTATATCACTACGAGCAGTACTTC. Translation gives CASSLLYHYEQYF.

The genes are TRBV11-2 and TRBJ2-2, with TRBD1 matching 9 bases. Looked up from germline, CDR1 is SGHAT and CDR2 is FQNNGV. The V and J ends lost 5 bases and 4 bases, in that order; junction bases with no gene match: 8. The CDR3 sequence is 16 residues long. The CDR3 protein is CASSPPGQGGTGELFF. The CDR3 DNA follows: TGTGCCAGCAGCCCTCCGGGACAGGGAGGCACCGGGGAGCTGTTTTTT. Complete variable domain (other parts from reference TRBV11-2 and TRBJ2-2): EAGVAQSPRYKIIEKRQSVAFWCNPISGHATLYWYQQILGQGPKLLIQFQNNGVVDDSQLPKDRFSAERLKGVDSTLKIQPAKLEDSAVYLCASSPPGQGGTGELFFGEGSRLTVL.

This clone has a single count. The CDR3 nucleotides are TGTGCCATCAGTGAGTCTAGTAGCGGGGCAGATACGCAGTATTTT. Translated, it gives CAISESSSGADTQYF. The rearrangement uses TRBV10-3 and TRBJ2-3; 8 bases agree with TRBD2. The V gene end was trimmed by 0 bases and the J gene end by 4 bases; junction bases not matched to a gene: 3. Germline V lookup: CDR1 ENHRY, CDR2 SYGVKD. The CDR3 has 15 residues.

Only a few counts were recorded for this clone. The V call is TRBV27, the J call TRBJ1-1; D possibly corresponds to TRBD1 (5 bases). Trimming removed 5 bases at V and 5 bases at J, with 27 bases between. CDR3 size: 18 residues. Per the germline V gene, CDR1 is MNHEY and CDR2 is SMNVEV (reference sequence). CDR3 bases: TGTGCCAGCAGTCCCAAAGGATATCGTGGCAGGGTCTTAACTGAAGCTTTCTTT. The encoded protein is CASSPKGYRGRVLTEAFF.

The chain combines TRBV27 with TRBJ2-2; 8 bases map to TRBD2. Germline trimming cut 3 bases from V and 0 bases from J; bases unmatched to any gene: 3. In germline, CDR1 is MNHEY, CDR2 SMNVEV (reference sequence). The CDR3 has 16 residues. CDR3 coding DNA: TGTGCCAGCAGTTTCCTGCGGGGGGCGAACACCGGGGAGCTGTTTTTT. Amino acid sequence: CASSFLRGANTGELFF.

The chain joins TRBV28 to TRBJ2-3, with 11 bases lining up with TRBD2. With V trimmed by 4 bases and J by 9 bases, 9 bases remained unmatched. Germline CDR1 is MDHEN and CDR2 is SYDVKM. The CDR3 covers 15 residues. CDR3 bases: TGTGCCAGCAGTTACCTAGCGGGAGGAGCGGAAACGCAGTATTTT. Its translation is CASSYLAGGAETQYF. The whole variable domain, remainder taken from reference TRBV28 and TRBJ2-3, is DVKVTQSSRYLVKRTGEKVFLECVQDMDHENMFWYRQDPGLGLRLIYFSYDVKMKEKGDIPEGYSVSREKKERFSLILESASTNQTSMYLCASSYLAGGAETQYFGPGTRLTVL.

CDR3 in DNA: TGTGCCAGTAGTATTTGGCGGAGCACAGATACGCAGTATTTT. Its translation is CASSIWRSTDTQYF. The genes are TRBV19 and TRBJ2-3, with D hard to call. The germline V gene encodes CDR1 LNHDA and CDR2 SQIVND (reference sequence). V was cut by 3 bases and J by 0 bases, with 7 bases left in between. The CDR3 has 14 amino acids.

The chain carries TRBV5-4 and TRBJ1-5; 9 bases fit TRBD1. Trimming at V came to 1 base and at J to 15 bases, leaving 5 bases not matched to a gene. Germline V gene lookup returns CDR1 SGHNT and CDR2 YYREEE (reference sequence). This CDR3 is built from 12 residues. The CDR3 reads CASSLTGGPLHF. The CDR3, as DNA: TGTGCCAGCAGCTTGACAGGGGGCCCCTTGCATTTT.

The rearrangement uses TRBV9 and TRBJ2-2, with D unresolved. The V end lost 4 bases, the J end lost 4 bases, and 8 bases lay between the germline ends. Germline V gene sequence: CDR1 SGDLS, CDR2 YYNGEE. CDR3 size: 13 residues. In DNA form, the CDR3 reads TGTGCCAGCAGCATAACCGGCACCGGGGAGCTGTTTTTT. This gives the protein CASSITGTGELFF.

In this sample, this clone turned up a few times. V and J are TRBV2 and TRBJ1-6, with TRBD1 identical over 7 bases. Germline V lookup: CDR1 SNHLY, CDR2 FYNNEI. After removal of 3 bases from V and 9 bases from J, the junction contained 8 bases not matched to a gene. The CDR3 runs 15 residues. The CDR3 loop reads CASSDRDSVGSPLHF. The CDR3 nucleotides are TGTGCCAGCAGTGACCGGGACAGTGTTGGTTCACCCCTCCACTTT.

The V gene is TRBV30, the J gene TRBJ2-7, with D uncertain. The CDR3 sequence is 11 residues long. Germline values: CDR1 GTSNPN, CDR2 SVGIG (reference sequence). This chain's CDR3 is CALKPRSEQYF. The CDR3, as DNA: TGTGCACTCAAGCCTAGGTCCGAGCAGTACTTC. Together with reference TRBV30 and TRBJ2-7, the CDR3 gives the full variable domain: SQTIHQWPATLVQPVGSPLSLECTVEGTSNPNLYWYRQAAGRGLQLLFYSVGIGQISSEVPQNLSASRPQDRQFILSSKKLLLSDSGFYLCALKPRSEQYFGPGTRLTVT.

This clone was seen just once. The chain's CDR3 is CASSQGASAGKGEKLFF. The CDR3 region has the DNA TGCGCCAGCAGCCAAGGGGCCTCGGCGGGGAAAGGAGAAAAACTGTTTTTT. This chain joins TRBV4-1 and TRBJ1-4; no definite D call. CDR1 is MGHRA, CDR2 YSYEKL, per germline. V shed 1 base and J shed 8 bases, with 20 bases lying between them. The CDR3 is 17 residues long.

The chain employs TRBV6-2 or TRBV6-3 and TRBJ2-2; TRBD2 matches 12 bases. Germline-derived CDR1 and CDR2 are MNHEY and SVGEGT. The CDR3 spans 20 residues. V gave up 1 base and J gave up 1 base; unmatched junction bases: 10. The CDR3 spells CASSYYRTSGINWNTGELFF. The CDR3 DNA sequence: TGTGCCAGCAGTTACTATAGGACTAGCGGGATAAATTGGAACACCGGGGAGCTGTTTTTT.

The chain uses TRBV5-1 and TRBJ2-7; TRBD1 matches 11 bases. Looked up from germline, CDR1 is SGHRS and CDR2 is YFSETQ. This CDR3 contains 16 residues. Trimming took 2 bases from V and 3 from J; bases not matched to a gene: 7. In DNA form, the CDR3 reads TGCGCCAGCAGCTTCTCACCGGGACAGGGGGTCTACGAGCAGTACTTC. It encodes CASSFSPGQGVYEQYF. The full variable domain, completed using reference TRBV5-1 and TRBJ2-7, is KAGVTQTPRYLIKTRGQQVTLSCSPISGHRSVSWYQQTPGQGLQFLFEYFSETQRNKGNFPGRFSGRQFSNSRSEMNVSTLELGDSALYLCASSFSPGQGVYEQYFGPGTRLTVT.

This clone has a single count. V gene TRBV18 combines with J gene TRBJ1-1; D uncertain. This CDR3 is 13 amino acids long. The germline CDR1 and CDR2 sequences are KGHSH and LQKENI. V was trimmed by 6 bases and J by 7 bases, leaving 15 bases between them. The CDR3 spells CASSRQDLVEAFF. CDR3 coding DNA: TGTGCCAGCTCCCGGCAGGATCTCGTTGAAGCTTTCTTT.

This clone has just one count. J is TRBJ1-3 and V is TRBV19; no clear D gene. The CDR3 totals 14 residues. Trimming left V 6 bases short and J 0 bases short, with 9 bases between. The germline V gene encodes CDR1 LNHDA and CDR2 SQIVND (reference sequence). This CDR3 is CASRTSSSGNTIYF. The DNA of the CDR3 is TGTGCCAGTAGGACTTCATCCTCTGGAAACACCATATATTTT.

This clone was counted a few times. The chain uses TRBV12-3 or TRBV12-4 and TRBJ1-2, with a tentative D call TRBD1 (5 bases). V was trimmed by 1 base and J by 6 bases, leaving 9 bases between them. CDR3 size: 13 residues. CDR3 in amino acids: CASSLVAGNGYTF. CDR3 bases: TGTGCCAGCAGTTTAGTGGCAGGGAATGGCTACACCTTC.

This chain links TRBV28 with TRBJ1-2; D is uncertain. Looked up from germline, CDR1 is MDHEN and CDR2 is SYDVKM. Trimming cost V 7 bases and J 7 bases, with 13 bases left between them. This CDR3 contains 12 residues. DNA for the CDR3: TGTGCCAGCACCAGAGCCACGGGTGGCTACACCTTC. Translation: CASTRATGGYTF.

This sequence joins TRBV19 and TRBJ1-1; perhaps TRBD1 as D (5 bases). This CDR3 is 13 amino acids long. V shed 2 bases and J shed 1 base, with 5 bases lying between them. The germline gives CDR1 LNHDA, CDR2 SQIVND (reference sequence). Here the CDR3 reads CASSIQGNTEAFF. The CDR3 region has the DNA TGTGCCAGTAGTATACAGGGGAACACTGAAGCTTTCTTT.

This clone showed up just a few times. V is TRBV18 and J is TRBJ2-1; TRBD2 matches at 10 bases. The trim removed 6 bases at V and 6 bases at J, leaving 20 bases unmatched. The CDR3 is 19 residues long. CDR1 and CDR2 from the germline V gene are KGHSH and LQKENI. The CDR3 protein is CASSRLTSGNTDSTNEQFF. The CDR3, as DNA: TGTGCCAGCTCTCGCCTCACTAGCGGGAATACGGACTCGACCAATGAGCAGTTCTTC.

The rearrangement links TRBV2 to TRBJ1-1; tentatively, D is TRBD1 (5 bases). V lost 3 bases and J lost 4, with 12 bases in between. This CDR3 comprises 14 residues. Germline CDR1 and CDR2: SNHLY and FYNNEI. DNA of the CDR3: TGTGCCAGCAGTGAGTGGGGAAGGGGCACTGAAGCTTTCTTT. Amino acids: CASSEWGRGTEAFF.

This CDR3 is CSVVTGGRNYGYTF. The DNA for the CDR3 is TGCAGCGTTGTCACAGGGGGTCGTAACTATGGCTACACCTTC. This sequence joins TRBV29-1 and TRBJ1-2; 8 bases match TRBD1. Germline-derived CDR1 and CDR2 are SQVTM and ANQGSEA. This CDR3 has 14 residues. V lost 4 bases and J lost 1; bases outside the gene matches: 5.

J is TRBJ2-7 and V is TRBV29-1, with 11 bases fitting TRBD1. Losses at the gene ends were 5 bases for V and 4 bases for J; bases not matched to a gene: 7. This CDR3 has 14 amino acids. Looked up from germline, CDR1 is SQVTM and CDR2 is ANQGSEA. The CDR3 sequence: CSVRFGQGAYEQYF. CDR3 in DNA: TGCAGCGTTAGGTTCGGACAGGGGGCTTACGAGCAGTACTTC.

This rearrangement joins TRBV2 to TRBJ2-1; TRBD2 agrees at 7 bases. Germline V gene sequence: CDR1 SNHLY, CDR2 FYNNEI. Unmatched junction bases numbered 11, after V lost 7 bases and J lost 8 bases. The CDR3 has 14 amino acids. CDR3 nucleotides: TGTGCCAGCATGCGGGAGTGGTCTTCGGATGAGCAGTTCTTC. As protein: CASMREWSSDEQFF.

V gene TRBV27 combines with J gene TRBJ2-3, with a tentative D call TRBD2 (8 bases). Germline assignment: CDR1 MNHEY and CDR2 SMNVEV (reference sequence). Trimming shortened V by 1 base and J by 6 bases, and 20 bases separated the two germline ends. The CDR3 contains 17 residues. CDR3: CASSLFGQATGGDTQYF. The CDR3 DNA is TGTGCCAGCAGTTTATTTGGACAGGCAACGGGGGGGGATACGCAGTATTTT.

This clone was found many times. The chain combines TRBV10-1 with TRBJ1-1; 8 positions agree with TRBD1. V dropped 0 bases and J dropped 1; count of bases not matched to a gene: 7. The CDR3 is 17 residues long. The germline gives CDR1 WNHNN, CDR2 SYGVQD (reference sequence). CDR3 DNA sequence: TGCGCCAGCAGTGAGTCTTCCCTTGGGACAGGGAACACTGAAGCTTTCTTT. Residues: CASSESSLGTGNTEAFF.

The CDR3 here is CATSDIKAPSGEQFF. Here the CDR3 DNA reads TGTGCCACCAGTGATATAAAAGCCCCCTCGGGTGAGCAGTTCTTC. This sequence joins TRBV24-1 and TRBJ2-1; D is undetermined. This CDR3 has 15 residues. The V end lost 3 bases, the J end lost 9 bases, and 17 bases lay between the germline ends. Germline V gene sequence: CDR1 KGHDR, CDR2 SFDVKD.